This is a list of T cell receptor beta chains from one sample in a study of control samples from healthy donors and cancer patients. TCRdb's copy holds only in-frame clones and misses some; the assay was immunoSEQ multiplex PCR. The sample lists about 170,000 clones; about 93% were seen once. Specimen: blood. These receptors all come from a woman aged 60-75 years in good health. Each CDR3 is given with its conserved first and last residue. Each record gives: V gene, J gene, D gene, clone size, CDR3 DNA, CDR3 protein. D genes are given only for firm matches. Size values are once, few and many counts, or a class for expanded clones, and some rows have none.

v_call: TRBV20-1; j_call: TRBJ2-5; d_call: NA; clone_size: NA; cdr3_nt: TGCAGTGCTACCCCGGGTGAGACCCAGTACTTC; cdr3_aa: CSATPGETQYF
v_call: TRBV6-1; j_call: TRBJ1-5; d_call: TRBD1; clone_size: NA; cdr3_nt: TGTGCCAGCAGTGCCACCGGGACAGCTTTGGCGGTGGATCAGCCCCAGCATTTT; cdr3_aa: CASSATGTALAVDQPQHF
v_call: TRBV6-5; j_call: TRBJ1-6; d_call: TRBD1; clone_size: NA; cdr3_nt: TGTGCCAGCAGTTACGCCCGGGACAGGGTCTTTTCACCCCTCCACTTT; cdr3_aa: CASSYARDRVFSPLHF
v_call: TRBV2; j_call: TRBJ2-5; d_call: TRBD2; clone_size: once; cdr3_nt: TGTGCCGGATCCCGGGGGGGAGCGGAGACCCAGTACTTC; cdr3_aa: CAGSRGGAETQYF
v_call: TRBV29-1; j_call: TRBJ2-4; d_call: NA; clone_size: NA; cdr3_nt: TGCAGCGTTGGTTCCCGGGGGGCAACGGACATTCAGTACTTC; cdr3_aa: CSVGSRGATDIQYF
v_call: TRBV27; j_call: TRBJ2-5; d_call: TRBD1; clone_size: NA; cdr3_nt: TGTGCCAGCAGCGCCGGGACAGGAGGGCCAGAGACCCAGTACTTC; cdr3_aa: CASSAGTGGPETQYF
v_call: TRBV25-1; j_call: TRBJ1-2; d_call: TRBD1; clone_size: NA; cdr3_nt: TGTGCCAGCAGTGAGCGGGGACAGGATTTACTCTATGGCTACACCTTC; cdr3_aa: CASSERGQDLLYGYTF
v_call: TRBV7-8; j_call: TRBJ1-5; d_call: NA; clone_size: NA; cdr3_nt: TGTGCCAGCAGCCCGGACATCAATCAGCCCCAGCATTTT; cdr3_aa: CASSPDINQPQHF
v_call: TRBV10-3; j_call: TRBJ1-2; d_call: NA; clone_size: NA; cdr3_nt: TGTGCCACTCAAGAATCCACAGGGCTTGGCTACACCTTC; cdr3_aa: CATQESTGLGYTF
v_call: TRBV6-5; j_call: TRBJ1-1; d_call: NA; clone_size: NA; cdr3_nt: TGTGCCAGCAGCTACGGGAGGACTGAAGCTTTCTTT; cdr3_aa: CASSYGRTEAFF
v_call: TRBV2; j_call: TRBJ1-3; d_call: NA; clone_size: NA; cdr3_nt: TGTGCCAGCAGTGAAGCGCTTCGAGGGTCGAGTGGAAACACCATATATTTT; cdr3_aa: CASSEALRGSSGNTIYF
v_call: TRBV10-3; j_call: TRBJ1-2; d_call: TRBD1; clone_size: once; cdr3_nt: TGTGCCATCAGTGATGGCAGGGGGCTAGGCTACACCTTC; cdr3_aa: CAISDGRGLGYTF
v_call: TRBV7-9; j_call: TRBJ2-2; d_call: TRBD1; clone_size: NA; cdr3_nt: TGTGCCAGCAGCCTCGGACAGGGGTTGGACACCGGGGAGCTGTTTTTT; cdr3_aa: CASSLGQGLDTGELFF
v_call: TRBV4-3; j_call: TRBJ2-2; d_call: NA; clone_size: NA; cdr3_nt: TGCGCCAGCAGCCAACGGGACGGGGGCGGCGGGGAGCTGTTTTTT; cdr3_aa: CASSQRDGGGGELFF
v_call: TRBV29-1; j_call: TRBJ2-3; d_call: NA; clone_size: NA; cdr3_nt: TGCAGCGTCTCATTGGACAACACAGATACGCAGTATTTT; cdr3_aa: CSVSLDNTDTQYF
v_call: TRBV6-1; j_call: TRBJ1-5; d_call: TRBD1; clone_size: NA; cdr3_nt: TGTGCCAGCAGTGAAACCGGGACAGGGTTTGGGCAGCCCCAGCATTTT; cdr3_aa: CASSETGTGFGQPQHF
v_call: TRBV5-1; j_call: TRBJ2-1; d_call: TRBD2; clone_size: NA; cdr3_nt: TGCGCCAGCAACCCCCTGACTAGCGGGGGGGCCATCGATGAGCAGTTCTTC; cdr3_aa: CASNPLTSGGAIDEQFF
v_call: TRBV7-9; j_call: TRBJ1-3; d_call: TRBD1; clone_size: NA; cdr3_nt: TGTGCCAGCAGCCACAGGGGGTCCGGAAACACCATATATTTT; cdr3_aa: CASSHRGSGNTIYF
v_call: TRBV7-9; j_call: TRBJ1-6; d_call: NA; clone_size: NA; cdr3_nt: TGTGCCAGCAGCTTAGGGGGCAGGGGTAATTCACCCCTCCACTTT; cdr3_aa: CASSLGGRGNSPLHF
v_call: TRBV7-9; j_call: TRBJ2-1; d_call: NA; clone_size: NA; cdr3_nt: TGTGCCAGCAGCCGTCAATTGCCCCCGGATGAGCAGTTCTTC; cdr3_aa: CASSRQLPPDEQFF
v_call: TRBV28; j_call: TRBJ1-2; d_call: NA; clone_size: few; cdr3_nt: TGTGCCAGCAGTTTACAGAGTAACTATGGCTACACCTTC; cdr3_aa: CASSLQSNYGYTF
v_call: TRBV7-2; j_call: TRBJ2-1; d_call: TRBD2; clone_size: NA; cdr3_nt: TGTGCCAGCAGCTTATCCCCTAGCGGGGGGTCCTACAATGAGCAGTTCTTC; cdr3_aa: CASSLSPSGGSYNEQFF
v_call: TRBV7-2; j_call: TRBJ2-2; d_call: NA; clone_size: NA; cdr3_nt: TGTGCCAGCAGCAAGGACTCGACTAACACCGGGGAGCTGTTTTTT; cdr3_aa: CASSKDSTNTGELFF
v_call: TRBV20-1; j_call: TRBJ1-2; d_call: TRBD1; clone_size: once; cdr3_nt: TGCAGTGCAGGACAGGGGGGAGGCTACACCTTC; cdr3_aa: CSAGQGGGYTF
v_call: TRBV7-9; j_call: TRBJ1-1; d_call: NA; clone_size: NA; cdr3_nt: TGTGCCAGCAGCTTAGTCCAATCGAACACTGAAGCTTTCTTT; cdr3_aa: CASSLVQSNTEAFF
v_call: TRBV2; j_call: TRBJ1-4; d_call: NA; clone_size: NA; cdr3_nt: TGTGCCAGCAGTGTGAGGTCAACTAATGAAAAACTGTTTTTT; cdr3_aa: CASSVRSTNEKLFF
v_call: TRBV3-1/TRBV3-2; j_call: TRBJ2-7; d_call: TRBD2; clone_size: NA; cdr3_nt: TGTGCCAGCAGCCAAGGGGGACTAGCCCCATACGAGCAGTACTTC; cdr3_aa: CASSQGGLAPYEQYF
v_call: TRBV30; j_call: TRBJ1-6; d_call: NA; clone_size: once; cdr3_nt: TGTGCCTGGTCTAGGAGGACGGACTATGATTCACCCCTCCACTTT; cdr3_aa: CAWSRRTDYDSPLHF
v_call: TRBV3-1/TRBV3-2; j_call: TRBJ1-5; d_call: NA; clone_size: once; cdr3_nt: TGTGCCAGCAGCCAAGAAATTGGCAATCAGCCCCAGCATTTT; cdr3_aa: CASSQEIGNQPQHF
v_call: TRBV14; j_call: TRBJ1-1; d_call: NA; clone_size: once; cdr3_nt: TGTGCCAGCAGCCAAGGGGAGAACACTGAAGCTTTCTTT; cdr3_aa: CASSQGENTEAFF
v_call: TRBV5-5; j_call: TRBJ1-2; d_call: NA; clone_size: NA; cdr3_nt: TGTGCCAGCGGGCTGGGAGAAGCTAACTATGGCTACACCTTC; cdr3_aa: CASGLGEANYGYTF
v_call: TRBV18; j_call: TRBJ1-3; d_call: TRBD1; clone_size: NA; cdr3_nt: TGTGCCAGCTCATCCGGGACAGGGGGAAACACCATATATTTT; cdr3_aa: CASSSGTGGNTIYF
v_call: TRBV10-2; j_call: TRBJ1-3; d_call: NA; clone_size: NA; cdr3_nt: TGCGCCAGCTCGCAGAGCTCTGGAAACACCATATATTTT; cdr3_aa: CASSQSSGNTIYF
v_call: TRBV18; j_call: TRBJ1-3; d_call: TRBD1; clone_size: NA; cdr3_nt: TGTGCCAGCTGGAAGACAGGGCGCTCAGCCTCTGGAAACACCATATATTTT; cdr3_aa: CASWKTGRSASGNTIYF
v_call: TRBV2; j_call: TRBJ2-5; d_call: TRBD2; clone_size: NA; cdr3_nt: TGTGCCAGCAGTCGGCGCGGGGGGGCCGGGGAGACCCAGTACTTC; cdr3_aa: CASSRRGGAGETQYF
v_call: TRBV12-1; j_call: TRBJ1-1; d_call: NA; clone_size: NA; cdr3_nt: TGTGCCAGCAGCTTATCTCGTACTGAAGCTTTCTTT; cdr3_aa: CASSLSRTEAFF
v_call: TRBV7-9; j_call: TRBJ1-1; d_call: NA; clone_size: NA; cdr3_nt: TGTGCCAGCAGTCCAATGTTGGCCCATCAATTTGGTTCTAACACTGAAGCTTTCTTT; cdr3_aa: CASSPMLAHQFGSNTEAFF
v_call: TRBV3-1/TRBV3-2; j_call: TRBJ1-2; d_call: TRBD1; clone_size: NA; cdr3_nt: TGTGCCAGCAGACAACAGGGGAACTATGGCTACACCTTC; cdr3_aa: CASRQQGNYGYTF